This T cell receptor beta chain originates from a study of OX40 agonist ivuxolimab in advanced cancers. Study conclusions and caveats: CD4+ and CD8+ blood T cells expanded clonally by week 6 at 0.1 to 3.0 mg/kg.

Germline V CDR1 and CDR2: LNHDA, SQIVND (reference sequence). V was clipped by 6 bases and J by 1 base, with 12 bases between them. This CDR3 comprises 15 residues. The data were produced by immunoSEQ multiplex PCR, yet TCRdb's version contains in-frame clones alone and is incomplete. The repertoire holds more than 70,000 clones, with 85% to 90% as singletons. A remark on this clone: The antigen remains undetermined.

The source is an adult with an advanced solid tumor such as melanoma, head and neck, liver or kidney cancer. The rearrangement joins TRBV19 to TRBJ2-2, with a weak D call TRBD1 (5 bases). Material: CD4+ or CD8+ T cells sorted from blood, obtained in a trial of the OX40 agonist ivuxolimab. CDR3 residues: CASRPLQGNTGELFF. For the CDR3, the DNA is TGTGCCAGTAGACCCTTGCAGGGGAACACCGGGGAGCTGTTTTTT.